Listed below are T cell receptor beta chains from one sample, sequenced in a study of early T cells in non-severe SARS-CoV-2 infection. TCRdb reprocessed the 5' RACE reads with MiXCR, giving one entry per CDR3 protein. This sample carries around 60,000 distinct CDR3 sequences, around an eighth of them seen once, and the ten largest clones take roughly 4.2%. Sample: whole blood. Receptors originate from an adult who was a healthcare worker with PCR-confirmed SARS-CoV-2 infection or an uninfected control (not recorded which). CDR3s include the opening cysteine and the closing phenylalanine or tryptophan. The D gene is left open where the match is weak. Not every row has a clone size; where given, it reads once, few, many or a size class.

v_gene	j_gene	d_gene	abundance	CDR3aa	CDR3nt
TRBV12-3/TRBV12-4	TRBJ1-2	.	many	CASSLAVRDYGYTF	TGTGCCAGCAGTTTAGCTGTCAGGGACTATGGCTACACCTTC
TRBV30	TRBJ2-5	.	.	CAWSFVGRWGETQYF	TGTGCCTGGAGTTTTGTGGGGCGTTGGGGAGAGACCCAGTACTTC
TRBV3-1	TRBJ2-2	TRBD1	many	CASSGRWTGDTGELFF	TGTGCCAGCAGCGGGCGGTGGACAGGAGACACCGGGGAGCTGTTTTTT
TRBV11-2	TRBJ1-5	TRBD1	.	CASSTPPGTGGGSNQPQHF	TGTGCCAGCAGCACCCCCCCGGGGACAGGGGGTGGGAGCAATCAGCCCCAGCATTTT
TRBV7-9	TRBJ2-6	.	few	CARDSGANVLTF	TGTGCCAGGGACTCTGGGGCCAACGTCCTGACTTTC
TRBV7-2	TRBJ1-1	.	few	CASSFGQQNTEAFF	TGTGCCAGCAGCTTTGGACAGCAGAACACTGAAGCTTTCTTT
TRBV2	TRBJ1-2	.	many	CASSDAKTNYGYTF	TGTGCCAGCAGTGATGCCAAGACTAACTATGGCTACACCTTC
TRBV6-2/TRBV6-3	TRBJ2-2	.	few	CASGSGPRNTGELFF	TGTGCCAGCGGCTCAGGGCCGCGGAACACCGGGGAGCTGTTTTTT
TRBV18	TRBJ2-2	.	.	CASSPPPGDTGELFF	TGTGCCAGCTCACCACCGCCAGGGGACACCGGGGAGCTGTTTTTT
TRBV20-1	TRBJ2-7	TRBD1	many	CSARGDREIGEQYF	TGCAGTGCTAGGGGGGACAGGGAAATCGGCGAGCAGTACTTC
TRBV29-1	TRBJ2-3	.	.	CSAKGRTSTDTQYF	TGCAGCGCCAAGGGACGGACAAGTACAGATACGCAGTATTTT
TRBV5-5	TRBJ2-1	.	.	CASTLRSEGPYNEQFF	TGTGCCAGCACCCTCAGGTCAGAGGGCCCGTACAATGAGCAGTTCTTC
TRBV11-2	TRBJ2-2	TRBD1	many	CASSLGAGTAINTGELFF	TGTGCCAGCAGCTTAGGGGCCGGGACAGCGATAAACACCGGGGAGCTGTTTTTT
TRBV28	TRBJ2-7	.	few	CASSWSLGHYEQYF	TGTGCCAGCAGCTGGTCGCTGGGCCACTACGAGCAGTACTTC
TRBV3-1	TRBJ2-7	TRBD2	many	CASSQQGLAGVGEQYF	TGTGCCAGCAGCCAACAGGGACTAGCGGGAGTAGGGGAGCAGTACTTC
TRBV9	TRBJ1-1	.	many	CASSVSGDLRINTEAFF	TGTGCCAGCAGCGTTTCAGGGGACCTCCGAATTAACACTGAAGCTTTCTTT
TRBV4-1	TRBJ2-1	.	few	CASSQRGGAYNEQFF	TGCGCCAGCAGCCAAAGGGGGGGCGCCTACAATGAGCAGTTCTTC
TRBV20-1	TRBJ1-2	TRBD1	many	CSAGDREDGYTF	TGCAGTGCTGGGGACAGGGAGGATGGCTACACCTTC
TRBV9	TRBJ2-2	TRBD2	.	CASSVIQLAGEAGELFF	TGTGCCAGCAGCGTAATCCAACTAGCGGGGGAAGCCGGGGAGCTGTTTTTT
TRBV6-2/TRBV6-3	TRBJ2-7	.	few	CASSSRDSSYEQYF	TGTGCCAGCAGTTCGCGGGACAGTTCGTACGAGCAGTACTTC
TRBV6-2/TRBV6-3	TRBJ2-1	TRBD2	many	CASTNGLAGSNEQFF	TGTGCCAGCACAAATGGGCTAGCGGGGAGCAATGAGCAGTTCTTC
TRBV4-1	TRBJ2-5	.	few	CASSLWTEQETQYF	TGCGCCAGCAGCCTCTGGACAGAGCAAGAGACCCAGTACTTC
TRBV5-1	TRBJ1-5	.	.	CASSLGGNSNQPQHF	TGCGCCAGCAGCTTAGGGGGTAATTCTAATCAGCCCCAGCATTTT
TRBV29-1	TRBJ1-4	.	.	CSALVSRENEKLFF	TGCAGCGCCCTTGTTTCGAGGGAGAATGAAAAACTGTTTTTT
TRBV11-3	TRBJ2-1	TRBD2	many	CASSYQKRTSGDNEQFF	TGTGCCAGCAGTTACCAAAAGCGGACTAGCGGGGACAATGAGCAGTTCTTC
TRBV18	TRBJ2-6	.	few	CASSPPYSGANVLTF	TGTGCCAGCTCACCACCTTACTCTGGGGCCAACGTCCTGACTTTC
TRBV11-2	TRBJ2-3	TRBD2	many	CASSSRTSGLVDTQYF	TGTGCCAGCAGCTCACGGACTAGCGGGTTGGTAGATACGCAGTATTTT
TRBV12-5	TRBJ1-6	.	.	CASGLDWGSPLHF	TGTGCTAGTGGTTTGGATTGGGGTTCACCCCTCCACTTT
TRBV5-5	TRBJ1-6	.	many	CASSLIAVSRDSPLHF	TGTGCCAGCAGCTTGATCGCGGTCTCAAGGGATTCACCCCTCCACTTT
TRBV24-1	TRBJ2-1	TRBD1	many	CATSDFGQGAGNEQFF	TGTGCCACCAGTGATTTCGGACAGGGGGCTGGGAATGAGCAGTTCTTC
TRBV28	TRBJ2-1	.	.	CASSLPRTPYNEQFF	TGTGCCAGCAGTCTTCCCCGGACGCCTTACAATGAGCAGTTCTTC
TRBV7-9	TRBJ1-1	.	.	CASSLLLQVNTEAFF	TGTGCCAGCAGCTTGCTTTTACAAGTGAACACTGAAGCTTTCTTT
TRBV2	TRBJ1-1	.	few	CASTNIAGTEAFF	TGTGCCAGCACCAACATCGCCGGCACTGAAGCTTTCTTT
TRBV11-2	TRBJ2-2	TRBD1	many	CASSSGQEWPGELFF	TGTGCCAGCAGCTCCGGACAGGAATGGCCCGGGGAGCTGTTTTTT
TRBV11-3	TRBJ2-7	TRBD2	many	CASKGGPYSYEQYF	TGTGCCAGCAAGGGAGGGCCGTACTCCTACGAGCAGTACTTC
TRBV20-1	TRBJ2-4	TRBD1	.	CSADRGGFGNIQYF	TGCAGTGCCGACAGGGGGGGATTTGGAAACATTCAGTACTTC